These T cell receptor beta chains were read from a single sample in a study of blood T cells in healthy people across ages. TCRdb passed the 5' RACE reads through MiXCR, listing each CDR3 protein once. The sample has around 790,000 distinct CDR3 sequences, more than 40% seen once. Sequencing was performed on blood. These receptors were taken from a man in his sixties in good health. CDR3s include the opening cysteine and the closing phenylalanine or tryptophan. A D gene is named only where the DNA matches it firmly. Clone size appears in some rows only: once, few, many, or a class for an expanded clone.

j_call clone_size v_call d_call cdr3_nt cdr3_aa
TRBJ1-2 few TRBV30 NA TGTGCCTGGATGCCCAACAGCATTAACTATGGCTACACCTTC CAWMPNSINYGYTF
TRBJ1-2 many TRBV7-9 NA TGTGCCAGCAGCTCACGGGTCCGCTATGGCTACACCTTC CASSSRVRYGYTF
TRBJ2-1 NA TRBV4-1 TRBD2 TGCGCCAGCAGCCAAGGAGGAGCCGTGAGTAGCGGGGGGGGGAGCTCCTACAATGAGCAGTTCTTC CASSQGGAVSSGGGSSYNEQFF
TRBJ1-4 once TRBV3-1 NA TGTGCCAGCAAGACAGGTCCTAATGAAAAACTGTTTTTT CASKTGPNEKLFF
TRBJ2-6 NA TRBV6-2/TRBV6-3 NA TGTGCCAGCAGCTCGGCTGCCTCTGGGGCCAACGTCCTGACTTTC CASSSAASGANVLTF
TRBJ2-5 NA TRBV27 TRBD1 TGTGCCAGCGGGAAGGGGGCGGTTAAAGGGACCCAGTACTTC CASGKGAVKGTQYF
TRBJ2-5 few TRBV6-5 TRBD1 TGTGCCAGCAGTACGGACAGGGGATCGGAGACCCAGTACTTC CASSTDRGSETQYF
TRBJ1-1 few TRBV20-1 NA TGCAGTGCTACAACAGGGTGGGGCACTGAAGCTTTCTTT CSATTGWGTEAFF
TRBJ2-7 NA TRBV13 TRBD2 TGTGCCAGCAGGACTAGCGGGGGGGCACGGCCCTACGAGCAGTACTTC CASRTSGGARPYEQYF
TRBJ1-1 NA TRBV6-5 NA TGTGCCAGCAGTTACAGGAAAACCGTGGGGGGCTTGAACACTGAAGCTTTCTTT CASSYRKTVGGLNTEAFF
TRBJ2-5 NA TRBV12-3/TRBV12-4 NA TGTGCCAGCAGTTTAAGGGACATCAAAGGCCAAGAGACCCAGTACTTC CASSLRDIKGQETQYF
TRBJ2-1 NA TRBV4-2 TRBD2 TGTGCCAGCAGCCCTCTTTTGCGGGAGAGTCACTTTGATGAGCAGTTCTTC CASSPLLRESHFDEQFF
TRBJ2-7 few TRBV6-2/TRBV6-3 NA TGTGCCAGCAGTTACTCGCCGGGGAGGTACGAGCAGTACTTC CASSYSPGRYEQYF
TRBJ2-7 NA TRBV6-2/TRBV6-3 TRBD1 TGTGCCAGCAGTTACCTCGGGACAGGGGCCTACGAGCAGTACTTC CASSYLGTGAYEQYF
TRBJ2-1 few TRBV29-1 NA TGCAGCGTTGAAGGGGCTCGTCCTTACAATGAGCAGTTCTTC CSVEGARPYNEQFF
TRBJ2-1 few TRBV20-1 TRBD1 TGCAGTGCTAGAGATTCCCGGACAGGGAGATCCTACAATGAGCAGTTCTTC CSARDSRTGRSYNEQFF
TRBJ2-4 few TRBV27 NA TGTGCCAGCACCCCTAAAGCCAGCCAACTAGCCAAAAACATTCAGTACTTC CASTPKASQLAKNIQYF
TRBJ1-1 NA TRBV29-1 NA TGCAGCGCGCGTAATCAAGGACGGCTAGGGGTCGAGGCTTTCTTT CSARNQGRLGVEAFF
TRBJ2-7 NA TRBV3-1 NA TGTGCCAGCAGCCCCGGGGGTCGGGGGTCCTACAATGAGCAGTACTTC CASSPGGRGSYNEQYF
TRBJ2-3 once TRBV12-3/TRBV12-4 NA TGTGCCAGCAGTCTGTGGGGTACTTACACAGATACGCAGTATTTT CASSLWGTYTDTQYF
TRBJ1-6 NA TRBV3-1 NA TGTGCCAGCAGCCGAAAGGGGAACAGGGTTAATTCACCCCTCCACTTT CASSRKGNRVNSPLHF
TRBJ2-1 NA TRBV15 NA TGTGCCACCAGCGGTACAGGGTACAATGAGCAGTTCTTC CATSGTGYNEQFF
TRBJ2-7 NA TRBV5-6 NA TGTGCCAGCAGCTTGATCCCGAGTACCGGGACCTACGAGCAGTACTTC CASSLIPSTGTYEQYF
TRBJ1-2 few TRBV20-1 NA TGCAGTGCTACGAACCCGGGATATGGCTACACCTTC CSATNPGYGYTF
TRBJ2-7 NA TRBV7-9 NA TGTGCCAGCAGCTTTAATTCACGGAACGAGCAGTACTTC CASSFNSRNEQYF
TRBJ2-1 NA TRBV5-1 TRBD2 TGCGCCAGCAGCCTGGGACTAGCGGGGCTGAGTGAGCAGTTCTTC CASSLGLAGLSEQFF
TRBJ2-7 NA TRBV27 NA TGTGCCAGCAGTCCGATACTAACAGGAGTGGTCCCAGGTTACGAGCAGTACTTC CASSPILTGVVPGYEQYF
TRBJ1-2 many TRBV29-1 NA TGCAGCGTCCAGGGGTCGAACTATGGCTACACCTTC CSVQGSNYGYTF
TRBJ1-2 many TRBV4-3 NA TGCGCCAGCAGCCGCAGTGAGGGGGGCTGGGGAAACTATGGCTACACCTTC CASSRSEGGWGNYGYTF
TRBJ2-7 NA TRBV20-1 TRBD2 TGTAGTGCTAGTTTACTAGCGGGGGGGCGGCTCAATGAGCAGTACTTC CSASLLAGGRLNEQYF
TRBJ2-7 NA TRBV6-6 TRBD1 TGTGCCAGCAGTTACTACACCGGGACAGTATCCTACGAGCAGTACTTC CASSYYTGTVSYEQYF
TRBJ1-2 once TRBV29-1 TRBD1 TGCAGCGTTGAAGATCGTGGGACAGGTGACTATGGCTACACCTTC CSVEDRGTGDYGYTF
TRBJ2-1 NA TRBV29-1 TRBD2 TGCAGCGTTGGGAGCGGCAGACCTAGCGGGGGTGAGCAGTTCTTC CSVGSGRPSGGEQFF
TRBJ2-1 few TRBV7-2 TRBD1 TGTGCCAGCAGCCCGGGGACAGATCCATACAATGAGCAGTTCTTC CASSPGTDPYNEQFF
TRBJ1-6 NA TRBV10-3 NA TGTGCCATCAGCCAAGGGTCTAATTCACCCCTCCACTTT CAISQGSNSPLHF